Below, 18 T cell receptor beta chains from the same sample are listed, as sequenced in a study of human T cells and chemical hapten exposure. TCRdb re-called the RACE reads through MiXCR, storing one row per CDR3 protein. Of about 120,000 distinct CDR3 sequences in the sample, approximately 15% were seen once. Specified time point: patch test 1, 2 weeks after DPC sensitization. The treatment was: therapeutic diphenylcyclopropenone sensitization with weekly scalp DPC. This sample comprised whole blood, obtained in connection with sensitization to the hapten diphenylcyclopropenone (DPC). These receptors originate from a man between 18 and 29 years old with alopecia areata. Some clones in this sample may be carry-over from other donors' samples.

This clonotype was seen a handful of times. J is TRBJ1-2 and V is TRBV7-2; no definite D call. CDR3 size: 16 residues. The V gene lost 4 bases and the J gene lost 4 bases, with 19 bases spanning the gap. Looked up from germline, CDR1 is SGHTA and CDR2 is FQGNSA. CDR3 region: CASSSFRARLGYGYTF. CDR3 coding DNA: TGTGCCAGCAGCTCCTTCCGGGCCCGCTTGGGCTATGGCTACACCTTC.

V gene TRBV6-2 or TRBV6-3 combines with J gene TRBJ2-7; possibly TRBD1 or TRBD2 for D (5 bases each). From germline, CDR1 is MNHEY and CDR2 SVGEGT. This CDR3 is 16 amino acids long. The ends were cut back, 2 bases at V and 3 bases at J, with 17 bases in the middle. This CDR3 reads CASSYNPSGTFYEQYV. The CDR3 nucleotides are TGTGCCAGCAGTTACAACCCGTCCGGGACCTTCTACGAGCAGTACGTC.

The gene calls are TRBV15 and TRBJ2-3; D not certain. CDR1 is LNHNV and CDR2 is YYDKDF in the germline V gene (reference sequence). The CDR3 length is 15 residues. Trimming removed 7 bases from V and 0 bases from J, with 14 bases in between. This CDR3 is CATTELGGSTDTQYF. The CDR3 DNA is TGTGCCACCACGGAGTTGGGTGGCAGCACAGATACGCAGTATTTT.

This clonotype was detected only a few times. V gene TRBV15 combines with J gene TRBJ2-3, with D perhaps matching TRBD2 (6 bases). Per germline, CDR1 LNHNV and CDR2 YYDKDF (reference sequence). CDR3 length: 15 residues. Trimming took off 3 bases at V and 5 bases at J, with 15 bases between the two ends. CDR3: CATSRAPGLLDTQYF. The CDR3 region has the DNA TGTGCCACCAGCAGGGCCCCGGGACTTTTAGATACGCAGTATTTT. The variable domain in full, completed from reference TRBV15 and TRBJ2-3, reads DAMVIQNPRYQVTQFGKPVTLSCSQTLNHNVMYWYQQKSSQAPKLLFHYYDKDFNNEADTPDNFQSRRPNTSFCFLDIRSPGLGDTAMYLCATSRAPGLLDTQYFGPGTRLTVL.

This clonotype was seen only a few times. This sequence joins TRBV7-9 and TRBJ2-5; 7 nucleotides line up with TRBD1. The CDR3 extends over 17 amino acids. With V trimmed by 3 bases and J by 2 bases, 12 bases remained unmatched. Germline V gene sequence: CDR1 SEHNR, CDR2 FQNEAQ (reference sequence). The CDR3 region has the DNA TGTGCCAGCAGCTTCGTCATTTTAAGACAGGGACAAGAGACCCAGTACTTC. Its translation: CASSFVILRQGQETQYF. The full variable domain, rest sourced from reference TRBV7-9 and TRBJ2-5, is DTGVSQNPRHKITKRGQNVTFRCDPISEHNRLYWYRQTLGQGPEFLTYFQNEAQLEKSRLLSDRFSAERPKGSFSTLEIQRTEQGDSAMYLCASSFVILRQGQETQYFGPGTRLLVL.

This clonotype was recorded many times. The CDR3 nucleotides are TGTGCCAGCAGTTCTCTATTGGACATTCAGTACTTC. This gives the protein CASSSLLDIQYF. This chain links TRBV28 with TRBJ2-4; D remains unclear. The CDR3 loop spans 12 amino acids. CDR1 is MDHEN and CDR2 is SYDVKM in the germline V gene. Trimming pared 4 bases from V and 8 bases from J, leaving 9 bases between.

The chain has TRBV7-3 and TRBJ1-1; D is ambiguous. This CDR3 is 15 amino acids long. Trimming took off 1 base at V and 2 bases at J, with 11 bases between the two ends. Germline CDR1 is SGHTA and CDR2 is FQGTGA. CDR3 bases: TGTGCCAGCAGCTTAATGGGCGGTATTAACACTGAAGCTTTCTTT. Its protein product is CASSLMGGINTEAFF.

V gene TRBV6-2 or TRBV6-3 combines with J gene TRBJ2-1, with 7 bases fitting TRBD1. This CDR3 has 15 amino acids. Unmatched junction bases numbered 5, after V lost 6 bases and J lost 0 bases. Germline CDR1 and CDR2: MNHEY and SVGEGT. This chain's CDR3 is CASRPPGGSYNEQFF. In DNA, the CDR3 is TGTGCCAGCAGACCCCCAGGGGGCTCCTACAATGAGCAGTTCTTC.

This clonotype came up many times. The CDR3 does not end in the conserved phenylalanine or tryptophan, so this is likely a read error. No DNA is shown, since the ends of the CDR3 on it are uncertain; the CDR3 is the one TCRdb lists. V and J are TRBV15 and TRBJ2-7; TRBD1 is the table's D call and was not checked against the DNA. CDR1 and CDR2 (germline): LNHNV, YYDKDF (reference sequence). The CDR3 is 16 residues long, ends included. CDR3 protein: CATSRDLERHPTNRGI.

There are a few counts of this clonotype. The gene calls are TRBV3-1 and TRBJ2-5; no clear D. From germline, CDR1 is LGHDT and CDR2 YNNKEL (reference sequence). Trimming took 0 bases from V and 7 from J, leaving 3 bases between them. This CDR3 contains 11 residues. The CDR3 loop reads CASSQDPTQYF. DNA for the CDR3: TGTGCCAGCAGCCAAGATCCGACCCAGTACTTC.

This clonotype has more than one count but fewer than ten. This rearrangement joins TRBV28 to TRBJ1-3, with 8 nucleotides matching TRBD1. The length of the CDR3 is 16 residues. J lost 0 bases, V lost 4 bases, and 5 bases had no gene match. Per germline, CDR1 MDHEN and CDR2 SYDVKM. The CDR3 DNA sequence: TGTGCCAGCAGTTCCAGGGGGCTCCTCTCTGGAAACACCATATATTTT. As protein: CASSSRGLLSGNTIYF.

This clonotype was observed a few times. V gene TRBV6-1 combines with J gene TRBJ1-6; a possible D gene is TRBD1 (6 bases). The CDR3 totals 15 residues. Germline V gene data show CDR1 as MNHNS and CDR2 as SASEGT. Trimming left V 2 bases short and J 7 bases short, with 12 bases between. For the CDR3, the DNA is TGTGCCAGCAGTGAATCGGGGGGCCTGAATTCACCCCTCCACTTT. Amino acid sequence: CASSESGGLNSPLHF.

CDR3 amino acids: CASSAPLGQGELFF. The CDR3 DNA sequence: TGTGCCAGCAGTGCCCCCTTGGGACAGGGGGAGCTGTTTTTT. The chain links TRBV6-2 or TRBV6-3 to TRBJ2-2; 7 nucleotides match TRBD1. The J segment lost 8 bases and the V segment lost 5 bases, leaving 8 bases of the junction unmatched. Per the germline V gene, CDR1 is MNHEY and CDR2 is SVGEGT. This CDR3 has 14 residues.

The J gene is TRBJ2-3, the V gene TRBV7-9; TRBD1 might be the D (5 bases). Trimming removed 3 bases from V and 0 bases from J, with 16 bases in between. Germline assignment: CDR1 SEHNR and CDR2 FQNEAQ (reference sequence). The CDR3 extends over 17 amino acids. The DNA of the CDR3 is TGTGCCAGCAGCTTTCGGGTCTTGCAGGGCAGCACAGATACGCAGTATTTT. It is translated as CASSFRVLQGSTDTQYF.

The chain employs TRBV3-1 and TRBJ2-2; no reliable D call. Trimming took 0 bases from V and 2 from J, leaving 4 bases between them. The CDR3 contains 14 residues. Looked up from germline, CDR1 is LGHDT and CDR2 is YNNKEL (reference sequence). CDR3 DNA sequence: TGTGCCAGCAGCCAAGAAGCCAACACCGGGGAGCTGTTTTTT. This translates into CASSQEANTGELFF. The full variable domain, in which reference TRBV3-1 and TRBJ2-2 provide the parts outside the CDR3, is DTAVSQTPKYLVTQMGNDKSIKCEQNLGHDTMYWYKQDSKKFLKIMFSYNNKELIINETVPNRFSPKSPDKAHLNLHINSLELGDSAVYFCASSQEANTGELFFGEGSRLTVL.

This clonotype has only a few counts. J is TRBJ2-3 and V is TRBV24-1; TRBD2 matches at 12 bases. Germline V gene data show CDR1 as KGHDR and CDR2 as SFDVKD. The junction had 11 bases not matched to a gene; V was cut back by 10 bases and J by 1 base. The CDR3 is 17 amino acids. Here the CDR3 DNA reads TGTGCCACGGAAACTAGCGGGGGGCTGACTCGCACAGATACGCAGTATTTT. As protein: CATETSGGLTRTDTQYF.

This chain connects TRBV18 to TRBJ2-2, with 7 positions matching TRBD1. Per germline, CDR1 KGHSH and CDR2 LQKENI. The junction had 10 bases not matched to a gene; V was cut back by 6 bases and J by 0 bases. CDR3 length: 17 amino acids. In DNA, the CDR3 is TGTGCCAGCTCGACACGTCCAGGGACAGCGAACACCGGGGAGCTGTTTTTT. Translated: CASSTRPGTANTGELFF.

This clonotype was counted a few times. The rearrangement uses TRBV20-1 and TRBJ1-3, with D possibly TRBD1 on 5 matching bases. The CDR3 has 12 residues. Germline CDR1 and CDR2: DFQATT and SNEGSKA (reference sequence). V shed 6 bases and J shed 3 bases, with 9 bases lying between them. The CDR3 region is CSAIGGGNTIYF. The CDR3 nucleotides read TGCAGTGCCATTGGGGGTGGAAACACCATATATTTT.